Detailed here is one T cell receptor beta chain. The CDR3 length is 14 residues. CDR1 is MNHEY, CDR2 SVGAGI, per germline. Trimming left V 5 bases short and J 2 bases short, with 12 bases between. These data are taken from a study of T-cell memory formation after mild COVID-19. TCRdb itself ran the 5' RACE reads through MiXCR, one entry per CDR3 protein. The table shows approximately 300,000 distinct CDR3 sequences, with roughly 8% occurring only once. Sequenced sample: PBMCs or a T cell subset sorted from them (not recorded which). The TCR originated in a man younger than 30 who had mild COVID-19 (a few samples of this study predate the infection). Cell type and time point are not known. This chain uses TRBV6-5 with TRBJ1-1, with D perhaps matching TRBD1 (5 bases). The CDR3 DNA sequence: TGTGCCAGCAGTCGGACACAGGTAAACACTGAAGCTTTCTTT. Its protein product is CASSRTQVNTEAFF.